This is a list of T cell receptor beta chains from one sample in a study of blood T cell repertoires in COVID-19. The table came from immunoSEQ multiplex PCR; TCRdb's copy has only in-frame clones and leaves some out. The repertoire holds some 200,000 clones, 75% to 90% seen once, with roughly 6.6% in the top ten. The material sequenced was peripheral blood. These receptors were collected from a middle-aged woman with acute or convalescent COVID-19. Each CDR3 is given with its conserved first and last residue. The D gene is left open where the match is weak. Clone sizes are given selectively: once, few, many, or a class where the clone is expanded.

V gene	clone size	D gene	J gene	CDR3 protein	CDR3 DNA
TRBV6-6	.	TRBD1	TRBJ1-2	CASAGTEYGYTF	TGTGCCAGCGCCGGGACAGAGTATGGCTACACCTTC
TRBV5-1	.	.	TRBJ2-5	CASSLRTERQETQYF	TGCGCCAGCAGCTTGAGGACTGAGAGACAAGAGACCCAGTACTTC
TRBV5-4	.	TRBD2	TRBJ2-1	CASSLATAGGLNEQFF	TGTGCCAGCAGCTTGGCCACGGCGGGGGGACTCAATGAGCAGTTCTTC
TRBV7-8	.	TRBD1	TRBJ2-7	CASSLVGGQGYEQYF	TGTGCCAGCAGCTTAGTGGGGGGACAGGGATACGAGCAGTACTTC
TRBV24-1	.	TRBD1	TRBJ2-5	CATSDSGTAKETQYF	TGTGCCACCAGTGATTCGGGGACAGCAAAAGAGACCCAGTACTTC
TRBV5-1	.	TRBD1	TRBJ1-1	CASSLIQQGDTEAFF	TGCGCCAGCAGCTTGATCCAACAGGGGGACACTGAAGCTTTCTTT
TRBV19	.	TRBD1	TRBJ2-5	CASSIMGQGGETQYF	TGTGCCAGTAGTATAATGGGACAGGGAGGAGAGACCCAGTACTTC
TRBV28	.	TRBD1	TRBJ2-7	CASSLQGTEQYF	TGTGCCAGCAGCTTACAGGGGACCGAGCAGTACTTC
TRBV5-4	few	.	TRBJ1-6	CASSPGREGSPLHF	TGTGCCAGCAGCCCGGGCAGGGAAGGATCACCCCTCCACTTT
TRBV30	.	TRBD2	TRBJ2-5	CAWSGLAGRGETQYF	TGTGCCTGGAGCGGACTAGCGGGGAGGGGGGAGACCCAGTACTTC
TRBV29-1	.	TRBD1	TRBJ1-2	CSVGGGPLGYTF	TGCAGCGTTGGAGGGGGCCCCCTTGGCTACACCTTC
TRBV28	.	TRBD2	TRBJ2-7	CASSFGVAGRYEQYF	TGTGCCAGCAGTTTTGGGGTAGCGGGCCGCTACGAGCAGTACTTC
TRBV7-3	.	.	TRBJ2-3	CASSLVGRGAPDTQYF	TGTGCCAGCAGCTTAGTGGGCAGGGGAGCTCCAGATACGCAGTATTTT
TRBV30	.	.	TRBJ1-6	CAWGSNRDSPLHF	TGTGCCTGGGGTTCAAACAGGGACTCACCCCTCCACTTT
TRBV4-1	.	TRBD2	TRBJ2-7	CASSQAGGALYYEQYF	TGCGCCAGCAGCCAAGCGGGGGGGGCCCTCTACTACGAGCAGTACTTC
TRBV18	few	.	TRBJ1-2	CASSPPNVDRGGYTF	TGTGCCAGCTCACCACCGAACGTTGATAGGGGTGGCTACACCTTC
TRBV4-2	.	.	TRBJ1-3	CASTPTDSGNTIYF	TGTGCCAGCACCCCCACAGACTCTGGAAACACCATATATTTT
TRBV4-2	.	.	TRBJ2-7	CASSQERLTGYEQYF	TGTGCCAGCAGCCAAGAACGTTTGACAGGATACGAGCAGTACTTC
TRBV4-2	.	TRBD1	TRBJ1-4	CASSSERRGPNEKLFF	TGTGCCAGCAGCTCCGAACGGAGGGGGCCTAATGAAAAACTGTTTTTT
TRBV15	.	TRBD2	TRBJ2-3	CATSSGTSGSGTDTQYF	TGTGCCACCAGCAGCGGCACTAGCGGGAGTGGTACAGATACGCAGTATTTT
TRBV28	few	.	TRBJ1-5	CASSPTGYQPQHF	TGTGCCAGCAGCCCGACAGGCTATCAGCCCCAGCATTTT
TRBV6-5	.	.	TRBJ2-4	CASIHQNIQYF	TGTGCCAGCATCCATCAAAACATTCAGTACTTC
TRBV9	.	TRBD1	TRBJ1-3	CASSVAAQQGDAGNTIYF	TGTGCCAGCAGCGTAGCTGCCCAACAGGGGGATGCTGGAAACACCATATATTTT
TRBV7-6	.	TRBD1	TRBJ2-5	CASSLGRDRQETQYF	TGTGCCAGCAGCTTGGGACGGGACAGGCAAGAGACCCAGTACTTC
TRBV4-2	.	TRBD1	TRBJ2-3	CASSQGNRDRRTDTQYF	TGTGCCAGCAGCCAAGGAAATCGGGACAGGCGCACAGATACGCAGTATTTT
TRBV2	.	.	TRBJ1-6	CASTRDGRGSPLHF	TGTGCCAGTACACGGGACGGGCGGGGGTCACCCCTCCACTTT
TRBV3-1/TRBV3-2	.	.	TRBJ1-5	CASSQAYALLGHKHF	TGTGCCAGCAGCCAAGCTTATGCCCTCCTGGGACACAAGCATTTT
TRBV12-3/TRBV12-4	.	.	TRBJ2-2	CASVTSWGGELFF	TGTGCCAGCGTGACTAGTTGGGGCGGGGAGCTGTTTTTT
TRBV11-3	once	TRBD2	TRBJ2-2	CASSRRGGSGTGELFF	TGTGCCAGCAGCCGACGCGGGGGGAGCGGCACCGGGGAGCTGTTTTTT
TRBV7-9	.	.	TRBJ1-5	CATEGGLNQPQHF	TGTGCCACGGAGGGCGGCCTCAATCAGCCCCAGCATTTT
TRBV5-4	.	.	TRBJ2-1	CASSLGGASYNEQFF	TGTGCCAGCAGCTTAGGCGGGGCCTCCTACAATGAGCAGTTCTTC
TRBV2	.	TRBD1	TRBJ2-7	CASSVGQFSYEQYF	TGTGCCAGCAGTGTGGGACAGTTCTCCTACGAGCAGTACTTC
TRBV14	once	TRBD2	TRBJ2-5	CASSQDWTRSETQYF	TGTGCCAGCAGCCAAGATTGGACTAGATCAGAGACCCAGTACTTC
TRBV19	.	TRBD1	TRBJ1-1	CASSAQGGNTEAFF	TGTGCCAGTAGTGCGCAGGGGGGAAACACTGAAGCTTTCTTT
TRBV6-5	once	TRBD1	TRBJ1-5	CASRGGQYLEPQHF	TGTGCCAGCAGGGGGGGACAGTACCTAGAGCCCCAGCATTTT
TRBV3-1/TRBV3-2	few	.	TRBJ1-4	CASESGEKLFF	TGTGCCAGCGAGTCCGGGGAAAAACTGTTTTTT
TRBV29-1	.	TRBD2	TRBJ2-3	CSVSFGLVSADTQYF	TGCAGCGTTAGTTTCGGACTAGTATCAGCAGATACGCAGTATTTT
TRBV7-9	few	TRBD1	TRBJ1-1	CASSIGQGRTEAFF	TGTGCCAGCAGCATAGGACAGGGGAGAACTGAAGCTTTCTTT
TRBV2	.	TRBD1	TRBJ1-5	CASSQDRQGLSQPQHF	TGTGCCAGCAGTCAGGACCGACAGGGACTTAGTCAGCCCCAGCATTTT
TRBV5-6	.	.	TRBJ1-3	CASSLTGGNTIYF	TGTGCCAGCAGCTTGACAGGGGGAAACACCATATATTTT
TRBV3-1/TRBV3-2	.	TRBD1	TRBJ2-1	CASSHGTGALDEQFF	TGTGCCAGCAGCCACGGGACAGGGGCGTTGGATGAGCAGTTCTTC
TRBV19	once	.	TRBJ2-3	CASSIIAGTDTQYF	TGTGCCAGTAGTATAATAGCGGGCACAGATACGCAGTATTTT
TRBV7-3	.	TRBD2	TRBJ2-1	CASSLLWGGNNEQFF	TGTGCCAGCTCGCTTTTATGGGGGGGAAACAATGAGCAGTTCTTC
TRBV27	.	.	TRBJ1-1	CASRLVRGGPSEAFF	TGTGCCAGCAGACTGGTTCGGGGGGGCCCGAGTGAAGCTTTCTTT
TRBV3-1/TRBV3-2	.	TRBD1	TRBJ1-1	CASSQGAGRGPEAFF	TGTGCCAGCAGCCAAGGGGCCGGCAGGGGGCCTGAAGCTTTCTTT
TRBV25-1	.	.	TRBJ2-1	CASRDSLYNEQFF	TGTGCCAGCAGAGACAGCCTATACAATGAGCAGTTCTTC
TRBV6-1	.	.	TRBJ2-7	CASSEPPLEQYF	TGTGCCAGCAGTGAACCTCCCTTGGAGCAGTACTTC
TRBV11-2	once	TRBD1	TRBJ1-1	CASSPRQGNTEAFF	TGTGCCAGCAGCCCGCGACAGGGGAACACTGAAGCTTTCTTT